This T cell receptor (beta chain) derives from a study of shared clonotypes between healthy human individuals. Repertoires were generated with immunoSEQ multiplex PCR, while TCRdb's copy carries only in-frame clones and drops some. The table lists around 2.5 million clones, 93% of them singletons, with about 0.38% in the top ten. V was clipped by 0 bases and J by 2 bases, with 14 bases between them. The CDR3 runs to 17 residues. Germline V CDR1 and CDR2: SGHVS, FQNEAQ. V gene TRBV7-8 combines with J gene TRBJ2-1, with D uncertain. The receptor comes from a man younger than 35 in good health. Some clones in this sample may be carry-over from other donors' samples. The sample was naive CD4+ T cells from PBMCs. Subset indicated: CD45RA+ positively selected. CDR3 coding DNA: TGTGCCAGCAGCTTAGCTGTTTGGGAAAAGGCCTACAATGAGCAGTTCTTC. It is translated as CASSLAVWEKAYNEQFF. The entire variable domain, with the rest obtained from reference TRBV7-8 and TRBJ2-1, is as follows: GAGVSQSPRYKVAKRGQDVALRCDPISGHVSLFWYQQALGQGPEFLTYFQNEAQLDKSGLPSDRFFAERPEGSVSTLKIQRTQQEDSAVYLCASSLAVWEKAYNEQFFGPGTRLTVL.